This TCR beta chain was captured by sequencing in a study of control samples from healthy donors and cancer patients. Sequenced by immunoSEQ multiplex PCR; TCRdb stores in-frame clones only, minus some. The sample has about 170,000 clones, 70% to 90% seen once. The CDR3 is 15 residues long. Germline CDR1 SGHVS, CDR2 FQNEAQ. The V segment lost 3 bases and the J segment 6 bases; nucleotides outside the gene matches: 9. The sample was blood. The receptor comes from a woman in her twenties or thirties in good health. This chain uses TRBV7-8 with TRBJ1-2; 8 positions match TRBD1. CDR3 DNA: TGTGCCAGCAGCTTTAGTGGACAGGGTCTCGATGGCTACACCTTC. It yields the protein CASSFSGQGLDGYTF. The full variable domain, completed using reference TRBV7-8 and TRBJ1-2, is GAGVSQSPRYKVAKRGQDVALRCDPISGHVSLFWYQQALGQGPEFLTYFQNEAQLDKSGLPSDRFFAERPEGSVSTLKIQRTQQEDSAVYLCASSFSGQGLDGYTFGSGTRLTVV.